This passage covers 5 T cell receptor beta chains from one sample sequenced in a study of blood T cells in healthy people across ages. Sample-barcoded 5' priming and a J-beta primer mix drove a second PCR of 7 to 11 cycles. One entry per CDR3 protein results from TCRdb running MiXCR on the 5' RACE reads. The data contain roughly 900,000 distinct CDR3 sequences, under 30% of them singletons. Sequencing input: blood. Receptors originate from a woman of 80 years or more in good health.

This clonotype was detected ten times or more. The V gene is TRBV5-1, the J gene TRBJ1-2; no definite D call. Trimming removed 0 bases from V and 2 bases from J, with 5 bases in between. In germline, CDR1 is SGHRS, CDR2 YFSETQ. The CDR3 is made up of 13 amino acids. As DNA, the CDR3 is TGCGCCAGCAGCTTGGAGACAAACTATGGCTACACCTTC. This gives the protein CASSLETNYGYTF.

This chain uses TRBV11-2 with TRBJ1-1, with D perhaps matching TRBD1 (5 bases). Germline CDR1 is SGHAT and CDR2 is FQNNGV. Trimming took 0 bases from V and 5 from J, leaving 16 bases between them. CDR3 size: 16 residues. CDR3 in amino acids: CASSLDLYGAKTEAFF. CDR3 DNA sequence: TGTGCCAGCAGCTTAGATCTTTACGGGGCGAAAACTGAAGCTTTCTTT.

This clonotype came up a few times. Just one base apart from a much larger clone, this may be a read error. V is TRBV10-3 and J is TRBJ2-5; TRBD2 agrees at 10 bases. Losses at the gene ends were 3 bases for V and 5 bases for J; bases not matched to a gene: 6. The germline V gene has CDR1 ENHRY and CDR2 SYGVKD. The CDR3 is 15 residues long. The CDR3, as DNA: TGTGCCATCAGTGATTCTAGCGGGGGTTCGGAGACCCAGTACTTC. Translated, it gives CAISDSSGGSETQYF.

The chain is built from TRBV11-2 and TRBJ2-7; D may be TRBD1 (5 bases). The J call is in doubt because the DNA end fits TRBJ2-5 better. The CDR3 is 14 amino acids. Germline CDR1 and CDR2: SGHAT and FQNNGV. CDR3 region: CASSLAVTAETQYF. CDR3 coding DNA: TGTGCCAGCAGCTTAGCGGTGACAGCAGAGACCCAGTACTTC.

The CDR3 nucleotides are TGCAGCGTTGCGCTGGGCAGTTACACCGGGGAGCTGTTTTTT. This encodes CSVALGSYTGELFF. The chain employs TRBV29-1 and TRBJ2-2, with D uncertain. CDR1 is SQVTM, CDR2 ANQGSEA, per germline. V lost 4 bases and J lost 3, with 12 bases in between. This CDR3 has 14 residues.